A single sample is the source of the 31 T cell receptor beta chains below, sequenced in a study of CD8 T cells in ankylosing spondylitis. Their target antigens are unknown. Study-wide results and caveats: Typical of ankylosing spondylitis blood, it appeared, was a TCR beta motif of under 10 highly homologous variants.

TCRdb redid the calling of the 5' RACE reads with MiXCR, one entry per CDR3 protein. The sample records 390,000 or so distinct CDR3 sequences, more than 20% being singletons. Source material: blood, either unsorted or a sorted T cell fraction (not recorded which). These TCRs come from a male donor with ankylosing spondylitis.

This clonotype appeared a few times. J is TRBJ2-3 and V is TRBV20-1, with 9 bases aligning to TRBD2. Germline V gene data show CDR1 as DFQATT and CDR2 as SNEGSKA (reference sequence). The CDR3 is 18 residues long. J lost 2 bases, V lost 3 bases, and 15 bases had no gene match. The DNA for the CDR3 is TGCAGTGCTAGTCCCCCTGGGGGTAGCGGGAGTCCCACAGATACGCAGTATTTT. Translated: CSASPPGGSGSPTDTQYF.

The sample holds a few counts of this clonotype. This sequence joins TRBV24-1 and TRBJ2-5, with 12 bases aligning to TRBD2. With V trimmed by 0 bases and J by 2 bases, 9 bases remained unmatched. The CDR3 runs to 19 residues. Per the germline V gene, CDR1 is KGHDR and CDR2 is SFDVKD. As DNA, the CDR3 is TGTGCCACCAGTGATTTGGTAGGTGAGACTAGCGGGAGACAAGAGACCCAGTACTTC. This sequence encodes CATSDLVGETSGRQETQYF.

This clonotype has only a few counts. The chain uses TRBV28 and TRBJ1-1, with D perhaps matching TRBD1 (5 bases). The germline CDR1 and CDR2 sequences are MDHEN and SYDVKM. This CDR3 contains 12 residues. The V end lost 6 bases, the J end lost 3 bases, and 8 bases lay between the germline ends. DNA of the CDR3: TGTGCCAGCAGCTCGGGGGACACTGAAGCTTTCTTT. Translation: CASSSGDTEAFF.

The rearrangement joins TRBV5-4 to TRBJ2-7; 7 bases match TRBD2. Germline assignment: CDR1 SGHNT and CDR2 YYREEE (reference sequence). The CDR3 has 14 residues. The V segment lost 1 base and the J segment 2 bases; nucleotides outside the gene matches: 3. The CDR3 loop is CASSLTSAPYEQYF. The CDR3 DNA follows: TGTGCCAGCAGCTTGACTAGCGCCCCCTACGAGCAGTACTTC.

The rearrangement joins TRBV18 to TRBJ1-2; maybe TRBD1 (5 bases). V was cut by 3 bases and J by 6 bases, with 20 bases left in between. Germline CDR1 KGHSH, CDR2 LQKENI. This CDR3 contains 16 residues. CDR3 sequence (DNA): TGTGCCAGCTCACCTCCACACACCGGGACTCTTAATGGCTACACCTTC. Translated, it gives CASSPPHTGTLNGYTF.

CDR3 nucleotide sequence: TGTGCCAGCTCACCGGAGAAGGAGCAGTTCTTC. This gives the protein CASSPEKEQFF. This chain joins TRBV18 and TRBJ2-1; unclear D gene. Germline CDR1 KGHSH, CDR2 LQKENI. The V gene lost 3 bases and the J gene lost 10 bases, with 7 bases spanning the gap. This CDR3 contains 11 residues.

The chain is built from TRBV11-3 and TRBJ2-7; 11 bases match TRBD1. The J segment lost 6 bases and the V segment lost 6 bases, leaving 10 bases of the junction unmatched. The CDR3 runs 15 residues. Germline-derived CDR1 and CDR2 are SGHNT and YENEEA. CDR3 bases: TGTGCCAGCAGACCTTTCCCGGGACAGGGGGGCGAGCAGTACTTC. Protein sequence: CASRPFPGQGGEQYF.

This clonotype was observed many times. The chain couples TRBV12-3 or TRBV12-4 to TRBJ2-7; D unclear. V gave up 6 bases and J gave up 7 bases, with 10 bases separating them. This CDR3 spans 11 amino acids. The chain's CDR3 is CASSLVGEQYF. The DNA for the CDR3 is TGTGCCAGCAGCCTTGTCGGGGAGCAGTACTTC.

This chain connects TRBV5-1 to TRBJ2-7; 7 positions match TRBD2. The V segment lost 2 bases and the J segment 3 bases; nucleotides outside the gene matches: 8. Germline loops: CDR1 SGHRS, CDR2 YFSETQ. This CDR3 is 15 amino acids long. CDR3 in amino acids: CASSLRVAGIYEQYF. The CDR3 region has the DNA TGCGCCAGCAGCTTAAGGGTAGCGGGTATCTACGAGCAGTACTTC.

The rearrangement joins TRBV4-2 to TRBJ2-1; D remains unclear. The germline gives CDR1 LGHNA, CDR2 YNFKEQ. V lost 3 bases and J 3 bases, leaving 3 bases between the germline ends. The CDR3 length is 12 residues. CDR3 region: CASSQDYNEQFF. The CDR3, as DNA: TGTGCCAGCAGCCAGGACTACAATGAGCAGTTCTTC.

This clonotype came up many times. The chain links TRBV4-2 to TRBJ2-1; D is unresolved. Trimming removed 5 bases from V and 4 bases from J, with 6 bases in between. Germline V CDR1 and CDR2: LGHNA, YNFKEQ. The CDR3 is 12 amino acids. The CDR3 loop reads CASSTRYNEQFF. The CDR3 nucleotides are TGTGCCAGCAGCACCAGGTACAATGAGCAGTTCTTC.

This clonotype was observed a handful of times. This chain connects TRBV6-5 to TRBJ1-1; the match to TRBD1 covers 9 bases. The CDR3 contains 16 residues. V gave up 2 bases and J gave up 1 base; unmatched junction bases: 5. Per the germline V gene, CDR1 is MNHEY and CDR2 is SVGAGI. The CDR3 here is CASSYSGQGKNTEAFF. The CDR3 nucleotides read TGTGCCAGCAGTTACAGCGGACAGGGGAAGAACACTGAAGCTTTCTTT.

The chain is built from TRBV12-3 or TRBV12-4 and TRBJ1-6; D may be TRBD1 (5 bases). This CDR3 has 14 residues. Trimming pared 7 bases from V and 9 bases from J, leaving 16 bases between. The CDR3 DNA is TGTGCCAGCAACCTGGGGACGGATCGTTCACCCCTCCACTTT. Its protein is CASNLGTDRSPLHF.

This clonotype has only a few counts. The chain carries TRBV9 and TRBJ1-3; D remains ambiguous. The V end was cut by 3 bases, the J end by 5 bases, with 0 bases between. The CDR3 is made up of 10 amino acids. The germline CDR1 and CDR2 sequences are SGDLS and YYNGEE. Here the CDR3 reads CASSGNTIYF. The CDR3 DNA reads TGTGCCAGCAGCGGAAACACCATATATTTT.

V gene TRBV7-9 combines with J gene TRBJ2-1; 11 bases are a match to TRBD2. The V and J ends lost 3 bases and 0 bases, in that order; junction bases with no gene match: 4. Per germline, CDR1 SEHNR and CDR2 FQNEAQ (reference sequence). The CDR3 has 17 amino acids. CDR3 in DNA: TGTGCCAGCAGCTTCGGGCTAGCGGGAGGCTCCTACAATGAGCAGTTCTTC. Protein product: CASSFGLAGGSYNEQFF.

This clonotype has more than one count but fewer than ten. The genes are TRBV11-2 and TRBJ2-7, with 8 bases matching TRBD2. Trimming removed 0 bases from V and 2 bases from J; junction bases left unmatched: 0. This CDR3 contains 14 residues. Germline lookup yields CDR1 SGHAT and CDR2 FQNNGV. The CDR3 region is CASSLERGAYEQYF. The CDR3 bases are TGTGCCAGCAGCTTAGAGCGGGGGGCCTACGAGCAGTACTTC. Variable domain in full (rest from reference TRBV11-2 and TRBJ2-7): EAGVAQSPRYKIIEKRQSVAFWCNPISGHATLYWYQQILGQGPKLLIQFQNNGVVDDSQLPKDRFSAERLKGVDSTLKIQPAKLEDSAVYLCASSLERGAYEQYFGPGTRLTVT.

The chain combines TRBV4-3 with TRBJ1-1; 9 bases are a match to TRBD1. J gave up 10 bases and V 0 bases, and 9 bases lay outside the gene matches. The CDR3 is 15 residues long. CDR1 LGHNA and CDR2 YSLEER come from the germline V gene. The CDR3, as DNA: TGCGCCAGCAGCCAAGATTGGGAACAGGGGGCTGCAGCTTTCTTT. Translated: CASSQDWEQGAAAFF.

In its sample, this clonotype was seen a few times. The chain joins TRBV20-1 to TRBJ2-2, with D maybe TRBD2 (6 bases). Trimming took off 6 bases at V and 4 bases at J, with 15 bases between the two ends. CDR3 length equals 14 residues. Per germline, CDR1 DFQATT and CDR2 SNEGSKA (reference sequence). In DNA form, the CDR3 reads TGCAGTGCCGACGGGAGAGTCGGCACCGGGGAGCTGTTTTTT. Protein sequence: CSADGRVGTGELFF.

The V gene is TRBV5-1, the J gene TRBJ2-1, with 9 bases fitting TRBD2. This CDR3 comprises 15 residues. Germline CDR1 is SGHRS and CDR2 is YFSETQ. V shed 3 bases, J shed 9 bases, and the junction held 10 bases outside the gene matches. This chain's CDR3 is CASSSGLAIRGEQFF. The CDR3 region has the DNA TGCGCCAGCAGCTCGGGACTAGCTATTCGGGGTGAGCAGTTCTTC.

This clonotype was detected a few times. This chain connects TRBV14 to TRBJ2-5; 9 bases fit TRBD2. V lost 0 bases, J lost 5 bases, and 4 bases stayed unmatched. The CDR3 is 15 residues long. CDR1 is SGHDN and CDR2 is FVKESK in the germline V gene. The CDR3 bases are TGTGCCAGCAGCCAAGATAGCGGGAGTTGGGAGACCCAGTACTTC. It is translated as CASSQDSGSWETQYF.

This clonotype was counted ten times or more. The chain combines TRBV29-1 with TRBJ1-2; tentatively, D is TRBD1 (6 bases). CDR3 length: 12 residues. The germline gives CDR1 SQVTM, CDR2 ANQGSEA. Trimming left V 6 bases short and J 4 bases short, with 12 bases between. The CDR3 DNA follows: TGCAGCGTCGGGGACACCGGCTATGGCTACACCTTC. This encodes CSVGDTGYGYTF.

Here the CDR3 DNA reads TGTGCCAGCAGCTTAGATGCAGGTTCGGGCAAAAACATTCAGTACTTC. This sequence encodes CASSLDAGSGKNIQYF. The V call is TRBV7-2, the J call TRBJ2-4; no reliable D call. Germline V gene sequence: CDR1 SGHTA, CDR2 FQGNSA. V lost 1 base and J 3 bases, leaving 13 bases between the germline ends. This CDR3 is built from 16 residues.

This chain uses TRBV5-1 with TRBJ2-1; D possibly uses TRBD1 or TRBD2 (5 bases each). Trimming removed 6 bases from V and 5 bases from J, with 12 bases in between. Germline V lookup: CDR1 SGHRS, CDR2 YFSETQ. CDR3 size: 13 residues. CDR3 sequence (DNA): TGCGCCAGCAAAGCGGACACAAACAATGAGCAGTTCTTC. It yields the protein CASKADTNNEQFF.

The chain recombines TRBV28 with TRBJ2-1, with D tentatively TRBD2 (6 bases). This CDR3 is 16 amino acids long. Trimming pared 5 bases from V and 4 bases from J, leaving 18 bases between. CDR1 and CDR2 (germline): MDHEN, SYDVKM. In DNA, the CDR3 is TGTGCCAGCAGTCTAGGCCGTCGCGGGGATTACAATGAGCAGTTCTTC. Its protein product is CASSLGRRGDYNEQFF. The full variable domain, with the rest looked up from reference TRBV28 and TRBJ2-1, is DVKVTQSSRYLVKRTGEKVFLECVQDMDHENMFWYRQDPGLGLRLIYFSYDVKMKEKGDIPEGYSVSREKKERFSLILESASTNQTSMYLCASSLGRRGDYNEQFFGPGTRLTVL.

This clonotype turned up a few times. The rearrangement joins TRBV20-1 to TRBJ1-1; perhaps TRBD1 as D (5 bases). Germline V CDR1 and CDR2: DFQATT, SNEGSKA (reference sequence). Trimming removed 0 bases at V and 0 bases at J, with 11 bases between. The CDR3 is 15 amino acids. CDR3 sequence: CSARDDRPMNTEAFF. CDR3 DNA: TGCAGTGCTAGAGATGACAGACCGATGAACACTGAAGCTTTCTTT.

This chain joins TRBV4-2 and TRBJ2-7, with D hard to call. Germline CDR1 and CDR2: LGHNA and YNFKEQ. Trimming shortened V by 1 base and J by 2 bases, and 12 bases separated the two germline ends. CDR3 length: 15 amino acids. The CDR3 is CASSQGVGSPYEQYF. CDR3 bases: TGTGCCAGCAGCCAAGGGGTCGGCAGTCCCTACGAGCAGTACTTC.

The chain combines TRBV12-3 or TRBV12-4 with TRBJ1-5; D gene unclear. Trimming cost V 6 bases and J 1 base, with 4 bases left between them. This CDR3 comprises 12 residues. For the CDR3, the DNA is TGTGCCAGCAGGTCCAGCAATCAGCCCCAGCATTTT. It codes for CASRSSNQPQHF.

V is TRBV12-3 or TRBV12-4 and J is TRBJ2-1; 8 bases map to TRBD2. Trimming took 1 base from V and 2 from J; bases not matched to a gene: 10. The CDR3 runs 18 residues. CDR3 DNA sequence: TGTGCCAGCAGTTTAGGAGGGGTAGCGGGGTACCCCTACAATGAGCAGTTCTTC. Amino acids: CASSLGGVAGYPYNEQFF.

This chain connects TRBV15 to TRBJ2-1; 8 bases are a match to TRBD2. The CDR3 totals 16 residues. Germline lookup yields CDR1 LNHNV and CDR2 YYDKDF (reference sequence). V dropped 5 bases and J dropped 4; count of bases not matched to a gene: 10. CDR3 coding DNA: TGTGCCACCAGCCCGCGGCCGGGAGGGTATTACAATGAGCAGTTCTTC. It is translated as CATSPRPGGYYNEQFF. The variable domain in full, completed from reference TRBV15 and TRBJ2-1, reads DAMVIQNPRYQVTQFGKPVTLSCSQTLNHNVMYWYQQKSSQAPKLLFHYYDKDFNNEADTPDNFQSRRPNTSFCFLDIRSPGLGDTAMYLCATSPRPGGYYNEQFFGPGTRLTVL.

This clonotype has ten or more counts. V and J are TRBV12-3 or TRBV12-4 and TRBJ2-1, with 10 nucleotides matching TRBD2. The CDR3 is 17 amino acids. V shed 6 bases and J 6 bases; nucleotides not matched to a gene: 14. In DNA form, the CDR3 reads TGTGCCAGCAGCCGTGGTGATTCCGGGACTAGCGCCAATGAGCAGTTCTTC. Translated, it gives CASSRGDSGTSANEQFF.

The chain is built from TRBV5-1 and TRBJ2-7; D not resolved. The ends were cut back, 0 bases at V and 2 bases at J, with 9 bases in the middle. This CDR3 comprises 14 residues. Germline loops: CDR1 SGHRS, CDR2 YFSETQ. DNA for the CDR3: TGCGCCAGCAGCTTGGCCAGTCTGGCCTACGAGCAGTACTTC. It translates to CASSLASLAYEQYF.